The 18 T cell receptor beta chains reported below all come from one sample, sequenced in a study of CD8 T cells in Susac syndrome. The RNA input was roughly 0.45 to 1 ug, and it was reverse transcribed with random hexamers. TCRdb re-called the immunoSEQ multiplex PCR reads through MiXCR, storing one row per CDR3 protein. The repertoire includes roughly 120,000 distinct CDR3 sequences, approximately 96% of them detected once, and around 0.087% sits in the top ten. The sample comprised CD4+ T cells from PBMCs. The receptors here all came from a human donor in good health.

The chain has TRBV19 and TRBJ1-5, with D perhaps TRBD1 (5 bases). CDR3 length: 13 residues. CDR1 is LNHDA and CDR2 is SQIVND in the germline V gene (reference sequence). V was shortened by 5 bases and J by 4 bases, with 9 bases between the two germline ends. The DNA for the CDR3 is TGTGCCAGTAGTTCAGGGTGGAATCAGCCCCAGCATTTT. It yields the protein CASSSGWNQPQHF.

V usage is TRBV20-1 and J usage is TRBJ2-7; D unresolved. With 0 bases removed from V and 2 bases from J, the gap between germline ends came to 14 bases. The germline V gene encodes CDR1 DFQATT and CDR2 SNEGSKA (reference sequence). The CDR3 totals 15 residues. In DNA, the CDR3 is TGCAGTGCTAGAGATCATAGGGCGGTCGCCTACGAGCAGTACTTC. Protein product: CSARDHRAVAYEQYF.

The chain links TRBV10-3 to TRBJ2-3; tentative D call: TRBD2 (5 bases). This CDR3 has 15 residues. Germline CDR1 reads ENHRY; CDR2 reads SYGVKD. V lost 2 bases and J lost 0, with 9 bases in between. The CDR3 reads CAISERSVSTDTQYF. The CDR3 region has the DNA TGTGCCATCAGTGAGCGTAGCGTCAGCACAGATACGCAGTATTTT.

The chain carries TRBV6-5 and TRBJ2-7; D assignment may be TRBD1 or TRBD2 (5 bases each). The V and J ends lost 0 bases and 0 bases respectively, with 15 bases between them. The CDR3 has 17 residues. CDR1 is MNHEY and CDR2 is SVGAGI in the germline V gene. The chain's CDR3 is CASSYSRDRQGSYEQYF. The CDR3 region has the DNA TGTGCCAGCAGTTACTCGAGGGACCGACAAGGCTCCTACGAGCAGTACTTC.

CDR3 DNA sequence: TGCGCCAGCAGCCTCTTTCCCATCCGACAGGGCCCTTCCGAGCAGTACTTC. As protein: CASSLFPIRQGPSEQYF. The chain combines TRBV5-1 with TRBJ2-7, with TRBD1 identical over 7 bases. The CDR3 extends over 17 amino acids. V was pared by 4 bases and J by 6 bases, with 19 bases of the junction left unmatched. Germline V CDR1 and CDR2: SGHRS, YFSETQ.

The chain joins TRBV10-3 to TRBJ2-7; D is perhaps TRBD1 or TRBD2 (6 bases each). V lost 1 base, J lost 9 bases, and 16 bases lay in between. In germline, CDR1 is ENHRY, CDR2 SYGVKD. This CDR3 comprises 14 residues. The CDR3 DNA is TGTGCCATCAGTGAGTTTCTGGGGGCTAGCGCGCAGTACTTC. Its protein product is CAISEFLGASAQYF.

As DNA, the CDR3 is TGTGCCAGCCTCCGGATCCCTGGGGCCAACGTCCTGACTTTC. It yields the protein CASLRIPGANVLTF. The rearrangement links TRBV6-2 or TRBV6-3 to TRBJ2-6; D gene unclear. CDR3 size: 14 residues. Trimming took 8 bases from V and 2 from J, leaving 10 bases between them. Germline V gene sequence: CDR1 MNHEY, CDR2 SVGEGT.

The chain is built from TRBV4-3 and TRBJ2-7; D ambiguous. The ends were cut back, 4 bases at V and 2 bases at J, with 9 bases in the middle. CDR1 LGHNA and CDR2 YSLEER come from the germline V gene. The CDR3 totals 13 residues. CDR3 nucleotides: TGCGCCAGCAGCCTCAAAGGCGCCTACGAGCAGTACTTC. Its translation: CASSLKGAYEQYF.

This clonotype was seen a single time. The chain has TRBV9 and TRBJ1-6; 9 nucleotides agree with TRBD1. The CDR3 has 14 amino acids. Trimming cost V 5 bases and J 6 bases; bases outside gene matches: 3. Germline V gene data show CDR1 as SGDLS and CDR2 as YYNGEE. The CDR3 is CASSPTGGNSPLHF. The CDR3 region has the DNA TGTGCCAGCAGTCCGACAGGGGGTAATTCACCCCTCCACTTT.

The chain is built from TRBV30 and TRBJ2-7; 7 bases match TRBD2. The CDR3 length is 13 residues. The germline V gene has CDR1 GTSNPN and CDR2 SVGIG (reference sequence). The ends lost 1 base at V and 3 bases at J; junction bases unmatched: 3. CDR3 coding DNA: TGTGCCTGGAGTGCAGGCGGGAGCTACGAGCAGTACTTC. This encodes CAWSAGGSYEQYF.

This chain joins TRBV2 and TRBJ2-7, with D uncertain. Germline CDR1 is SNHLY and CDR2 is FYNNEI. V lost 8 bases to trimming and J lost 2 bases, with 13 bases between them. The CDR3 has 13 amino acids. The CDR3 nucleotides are TGTGCCAGCGGTTTAGGACGGGCCTACGAGCAGTACTTC. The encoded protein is CASGLGRAYEQYF.

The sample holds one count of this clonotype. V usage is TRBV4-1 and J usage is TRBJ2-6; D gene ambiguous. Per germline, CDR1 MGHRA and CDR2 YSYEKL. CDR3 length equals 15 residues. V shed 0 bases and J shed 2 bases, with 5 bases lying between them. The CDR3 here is CASSQEGTGANVLTF. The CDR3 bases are TGCGCCAGCAGCCAAGAAGGGACTGGGGCCAACGTCCTGACTTTC.

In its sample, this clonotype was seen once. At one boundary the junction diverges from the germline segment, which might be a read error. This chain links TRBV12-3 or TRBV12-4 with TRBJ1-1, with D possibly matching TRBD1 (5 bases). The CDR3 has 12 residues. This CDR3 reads CASSLGTRENLF. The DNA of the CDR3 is TGTGCCAGCAGTTTAGGGACACGAGAAAATCTCTTT.

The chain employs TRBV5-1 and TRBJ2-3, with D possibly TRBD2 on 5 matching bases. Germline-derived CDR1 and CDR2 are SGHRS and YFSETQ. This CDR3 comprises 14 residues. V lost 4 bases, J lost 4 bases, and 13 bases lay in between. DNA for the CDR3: TGCGCCAGCAGCCCCCGCGGGTCGGCAGATACGCAGTATTTT. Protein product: CASSPRGSADTQYF.

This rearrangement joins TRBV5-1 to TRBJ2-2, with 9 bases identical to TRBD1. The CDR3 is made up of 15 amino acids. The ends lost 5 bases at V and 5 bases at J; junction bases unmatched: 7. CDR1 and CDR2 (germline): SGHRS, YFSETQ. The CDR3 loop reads CASRLRTGATGELFF. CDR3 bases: TGCGCCAGCAGGCTCCGGACAGGGGCTACCGGGGAGCTGTTTTTT.

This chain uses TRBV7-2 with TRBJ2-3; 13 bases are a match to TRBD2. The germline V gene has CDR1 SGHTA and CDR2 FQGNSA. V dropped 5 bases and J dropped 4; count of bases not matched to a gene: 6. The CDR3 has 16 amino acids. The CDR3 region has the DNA TGTGCCAGCAGCGCAAGACTAGCGGGAGGTGCAGATACGCAGTATTTT. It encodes CASSARLAGGADTQYF.

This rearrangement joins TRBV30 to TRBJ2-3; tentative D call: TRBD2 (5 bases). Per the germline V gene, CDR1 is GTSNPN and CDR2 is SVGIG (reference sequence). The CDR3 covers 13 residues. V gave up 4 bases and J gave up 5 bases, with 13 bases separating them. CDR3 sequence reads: CAWTGWQLDTQYF. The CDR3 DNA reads TGTGCCTGGACGGGGTGGCAATTAGATACGCAGTATTTT.

The CDR3 DNA reads as TGCGCCAGCAGCCAAGATTTAGGTTCCGAGGATGGCTATGGCTACACCTTC. This codes for CASSQDLGSEDGYGYTF. The chain recombines TRBV4-3 with TRBJ1-2; D remains unclear. Deletions cut 0 bases from V and 4 bases from J, with 18 bases between. Germline V lookup: CDR1 LGHNA, CDR2 YSLEER. This CDR3 is built from 17 residues.